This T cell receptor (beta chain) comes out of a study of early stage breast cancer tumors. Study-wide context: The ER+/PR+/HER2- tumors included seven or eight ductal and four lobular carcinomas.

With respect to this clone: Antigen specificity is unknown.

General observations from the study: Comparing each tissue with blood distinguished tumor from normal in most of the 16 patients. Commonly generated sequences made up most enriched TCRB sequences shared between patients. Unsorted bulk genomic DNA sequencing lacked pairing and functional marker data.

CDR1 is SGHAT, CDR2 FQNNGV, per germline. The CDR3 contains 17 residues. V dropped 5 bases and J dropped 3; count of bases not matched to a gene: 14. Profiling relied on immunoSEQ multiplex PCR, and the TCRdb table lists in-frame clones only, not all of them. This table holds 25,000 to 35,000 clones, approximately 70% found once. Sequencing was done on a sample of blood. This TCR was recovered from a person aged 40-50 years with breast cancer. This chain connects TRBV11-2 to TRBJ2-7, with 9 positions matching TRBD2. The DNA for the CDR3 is TGTGCCAGCAGCCCCGACTTTAGCGGGAGTGCCCTCTACGAGCAGTACTTC. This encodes CASSPDFSGSALYEQYF.